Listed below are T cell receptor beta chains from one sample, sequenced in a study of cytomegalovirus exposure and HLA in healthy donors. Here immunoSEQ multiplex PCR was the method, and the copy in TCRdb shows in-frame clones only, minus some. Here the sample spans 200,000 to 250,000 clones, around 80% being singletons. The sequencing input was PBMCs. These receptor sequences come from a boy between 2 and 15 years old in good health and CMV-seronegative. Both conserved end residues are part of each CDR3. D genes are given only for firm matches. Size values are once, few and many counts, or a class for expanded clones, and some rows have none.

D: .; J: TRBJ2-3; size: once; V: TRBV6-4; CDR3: CASSKGPKDTQYF; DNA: TGTGCCAGCAGTAAGGGGCCTAAAGATACGCAGTATTTT
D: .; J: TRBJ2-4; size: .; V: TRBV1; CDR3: CTSSQEGLASSRRAKNIQYF; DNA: TGCACCAGCAGCCAAGAGGGACTAGCGTCGTCCCGGAGGGCCAAAAACATTCAGTACTTC
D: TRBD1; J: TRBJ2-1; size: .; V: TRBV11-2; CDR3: CASSFWDRNYNEQFF; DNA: TGTGCCAGCAGCTTTTGGGACAGGAACTACAATGAGCAGTTCTTC
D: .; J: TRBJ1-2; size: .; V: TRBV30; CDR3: CAWSEGGDYGYTF; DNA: TGTGCCTGGAGCGAAGGAGGGGACTATGGCTACACCTTC
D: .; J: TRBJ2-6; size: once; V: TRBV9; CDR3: CASSASGGGANVLTF; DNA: TGTGCCAGCAGCGCCAGTGGCGGCGGGGCCAACGTCCTGACTTTC
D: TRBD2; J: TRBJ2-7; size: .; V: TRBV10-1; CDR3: CASKTSGIYEQYF; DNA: TGCGCCAGTAAGACTAGCGGGATCTACGAGCAGTACTTC
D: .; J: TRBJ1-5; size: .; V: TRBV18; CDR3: CASSPRTSDQPQHF; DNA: TGTGCCAGCTCACCACGGACATCCGATCAGCCCCAGCATTTT
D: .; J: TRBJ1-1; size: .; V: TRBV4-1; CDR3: CASSQEGTSFVGTEAFF; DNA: TGCGCCAGCAGCCAAGAGGGCACTTCGTTTGTAGGCACTGAAGCTTTCTTT
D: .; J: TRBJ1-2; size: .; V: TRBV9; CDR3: CASSVGLADGYTF; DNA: TGTGCCAGCAGCGTAGGATTGGCAGATGGCTACACCTTC
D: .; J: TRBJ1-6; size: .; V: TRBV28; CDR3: CASSLMGGNSPLHF; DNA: TGTGCCAGCAGTTTAATGGGGGGAAACTCACCCCTCCACTTT
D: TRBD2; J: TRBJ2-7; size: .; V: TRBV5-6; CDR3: CASSLAAGGGNYEQYF; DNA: TGTGCCAGCAGCTTGGCGGCGGGGGGCGGTAACTACGAGCAGTACTTC
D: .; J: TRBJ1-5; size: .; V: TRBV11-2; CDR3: CASSLEQVNQPQHF; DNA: TGTGCCAGCAGCTTAGAACAGGTTAATCAGCCCCAGCATTTT
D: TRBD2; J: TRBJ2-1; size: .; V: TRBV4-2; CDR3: CASSQGVAGPYNEQFF; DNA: TGTGCCAGCAGCCAAGGAGTAGCGGGGCCCTACAATGAGCAGTTCTTC
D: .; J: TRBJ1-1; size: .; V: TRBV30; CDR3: CAWSPGLGNTEAFF; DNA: TGTGCCTGGAGCCCAGGGTTGGGGAACACTGAAGCTTTCTTT
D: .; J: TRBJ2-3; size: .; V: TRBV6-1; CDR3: CASSVVVADTQYF; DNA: TGTGCCAGCAGTGTGGTAGTTGCAGATACGCAGTATTTT
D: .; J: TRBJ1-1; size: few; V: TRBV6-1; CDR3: CASSDPGQKTEAFF; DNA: TGTGCCAGCAGTGACCCCGGACAGAAGACTGAAGCTTTCTTT
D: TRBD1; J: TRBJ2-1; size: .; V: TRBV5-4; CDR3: CASSQDRGYNEQFF; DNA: TGTGCCAGCAGCCAGGACAGGGGCTACAATGAGCAGTTCTTC
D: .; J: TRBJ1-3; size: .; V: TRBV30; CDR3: CAWMGGKGSGNTIYF; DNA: TGTGCCTGGATGGGGGGGAAAGGGTCTGGAAACACCATATATTTT
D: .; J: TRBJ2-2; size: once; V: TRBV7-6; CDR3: CASTPGQNTGELFF; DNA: TGTGCCAGCACGCCCGGACAGAACACCGGGGAGCTGTTTTTT
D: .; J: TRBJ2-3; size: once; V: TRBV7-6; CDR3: CASSLGAFTDTQYF; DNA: TGTGCCAGCAGCTTAGGGGCCTTCACAGATACGCAGTATTTT
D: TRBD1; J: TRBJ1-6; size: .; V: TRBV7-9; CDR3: CASSARGLGSPLHF; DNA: TGTGCCAGCAGCGCCAGGGGGCTCGGGTCACCCCTCCACTTT
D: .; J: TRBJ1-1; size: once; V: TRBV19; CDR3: CASSIGGFTEAFF; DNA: TGTGCCAGTAGTATCGGGGGGTTCACTGAAGCTTTCTTT